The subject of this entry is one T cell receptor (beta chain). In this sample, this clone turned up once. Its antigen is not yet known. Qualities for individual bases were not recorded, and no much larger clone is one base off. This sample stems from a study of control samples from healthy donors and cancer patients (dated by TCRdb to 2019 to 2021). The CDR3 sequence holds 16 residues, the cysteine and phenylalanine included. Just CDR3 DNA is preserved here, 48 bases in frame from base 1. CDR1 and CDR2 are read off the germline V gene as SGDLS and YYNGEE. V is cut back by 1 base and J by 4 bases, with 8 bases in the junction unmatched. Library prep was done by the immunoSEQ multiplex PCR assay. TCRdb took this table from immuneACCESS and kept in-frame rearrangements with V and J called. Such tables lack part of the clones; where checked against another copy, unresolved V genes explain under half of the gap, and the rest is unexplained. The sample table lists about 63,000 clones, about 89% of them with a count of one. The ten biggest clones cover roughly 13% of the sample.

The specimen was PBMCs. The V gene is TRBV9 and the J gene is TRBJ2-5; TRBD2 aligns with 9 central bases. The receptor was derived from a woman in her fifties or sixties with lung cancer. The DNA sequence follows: TGTGCCAGCAGCGTACAATCTAGCGGGGTTGGAGAGACCCAGTACTTC. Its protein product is CASSVQSSGVGETQYF.